This T cell receptor beta chain was observed in a study of cytomegalovirus exposure and HLA in healthy donors (dated by TCRdb to about 2017). With respect to the entire study: The roughly 700 repertoires of the first cohort and the 110 or so validation repertoires were produced on the same platform, according to a later analysis. The study combined high-throughput TCR immunosequencing, statistical association of individual TCRs with disease status, and machine learning to predict cytomegalovirus infection status. The study aimed to test whether signatures of past pathogen exposure could be identified by cataloging public T cell receptors. A separate validation cohort of 90 to 150 different subjects was used in addition to the 666-subject first cohort. Beyond this particular receptor, the publication reports: In a later analysis, TCRs clustered in the first cohort were found to also tend to co-occur in the 110 or so validation repertoires, with 94% of cluster scores above 0. All 120 or so repertoires were used to score co-occurrence in the validation cohort in a later analysis, because that analysis had no HLA typing for the cohort. Cytomegalovirus status was reported to be diagnosed by the classifier with high specificity and sensitivity in both the original and validation cohorts. Most TCR sequences were observed very rarely across donors, whereas some public TCRs were present in many individuals. The study gave a list of 150 to 200 TCR beta chains associated with cytomegalovirus. It was suggested by the authors that the approach could potentially be generalized to other disease states and immunological phenotypes. In vitro tests confirmed that a few of the cytomegalovirus-associated TCR beta chains recognize cytomegalovirus antigens.

The method was the immunoSEQ multiplex PCR assay. The paper's processing steps were these. A statistical classification framework was developed to diagnose cytomegalovirus status using the catalog of TCR beta chain sequences. As stored in TCRdb, this immuneACCESS dataset retains in-frame rearrangements with V and J assigned. A fraction of the clones does not appear; measured against another copy, unresolved V genes explain less than half of the discrepancy, and the remainder lacks a known reason. V and J calls and clone size follow that table, whereas D and trimming were derived from the DNA. This sample has 250,000 to 400,000 clones in its table, and over 75% of those were observed once. Roughly 0.88% of the sample is held by the ten biggest clonotypes. Based on the germline V gene, the CDR1 and CDR2 sequences are MGHRA and YSYEKL. The V end loses 0 bases and the J end loses 5 bases, and a stretch of 11 bases separates them. Including cysteine and phenylalanine, the CDR3 has 15 amino acids. The read is trimmed to its CDR3 DNA, 45 bases read in frame from base 1.

Concerning this clone: This receptor's antigen is unknown. There are no base qualities to consult, and no much larger clone falls within one base.

Separate from the roughly 660-subject first cohort, the validation cohort of roughly 120 subjects was the group to which the donors belonged. The receptor comes from a man aged 25-40 years in good health and CMV-seronegative. The source material was PBMCs. The chain is assembled from TRBV4-1 and TRBJ1-5; tentative D gene TRBD1, with 6 bases matching. The nucleotide sequence reads as follows: TGCGCCAGCAGCCAAGATGGGGCAGGGGATCAGCCCCAGCATTTT. It specifies CASSQDGAGDQPQHF.